The 20 T cell receptor beta chains below come from one sample, sequenced in a study of blood T cell repertoires in COVID-19. Sequencing used immunoSEQ multiplex PCR; TCRdb keeps in-frame clones, though not all of them. The sample lists about 100,000 clones; more than 85% were seen once. The source material was peripheral blood. The receptor set was obtained from a man in his thirties or forties in a cohort sampled during active COVID-19.

This chain joins TRBV11-2 and TRBJ1-1; D might be TRBD1 (6 bases). The CDR3 sequence is 13 residues long. Trimming pared 0 bases from V and 10 bases from J, leaving 12 bases between. Germline V gene sequence: CDR1 SGHAT, CDR2 FQNNGV. The CDR3 spells CASSLEGASGAFF. The CDR3 region has the DNA TGTGCCAGCAGCTTAGAGGGGGCGTCGGGAGCTTTCTTT.

This chain connects TRBV24-1 to TRBJ1-2; D call uncertain. V lost 4 bases, J lost 7 bases, and 15 bases lay in between. This CDR3 is built from 14 residues. CDR1 and CDR2 (germline): KGHDR, SFDVKD. The CDR3 nucleotides are TGTGCCACCAGTGACCCCGGGTCCGGAGGTGGCTACACCTTC. Residues: CATSDPGSGGGYTF.

The rearrangement links TRBV7-2 to TRBJ1-6, with 8 nucleotides matching TRBD1. Germline-derived CDR1 and CDR2 are SGHTA and FQGNSA. The CDR3 spans 15 residues. The V segment lost 5 bases and the J segment 7 bases; nucleotides outside the gene matches: 7. The CDR3 region is CASSTSGQANSPLHF. The CDR3 DNA sequence: TGTGCCAGCAGCACGTCGGGACAGGCGAATTCACCCCTCCACTTT.

The chain links TRBV2 to TRBJ2-5; 11 bases are shared with TRBD1. The CDR3 consists of 15 residues. Germline lookup yields CDR1 SNHLY and CDR2 FYNNEI. J gave up 4 bases and V 6 bases, and 7 bases lay outside the gene matches. The CDR3, as DNA: TGTGCCAGCAGGTTGGACAGGGGGCGGGGAGAGACCCAGTACTTC. This encodes CASRLDRGRGETQYF.

The chain employs TRBV9 and TRBJ2-5; 10 nucleotides line up with TRBD2. CDR3 size: 16 residues. The ends lost 4 bases at V and 1 base at J; junction bases unmatched: 7. Looked up from germline, CDR1 is SGDLS and CDR2 is YYNGEE. The CDR3 DNA reads TGTGCCAGCAGCCTCCGCCGACTAGCGGGCCAAGAGACCCAGTACTTC. This gives the protein CASSLRRLAGQETQYF.

J is TRBJ2-1 and V is TRBV30; TRBD2 matches 9 bases. The CDR3 has 15 amino acids. Per the germline V gene, CDR1 is GTSNPN and CDR2 is SVGIG (reference sequence). V lost 2 bases and J lost 9; bases outside the gene matches: 11. CDR3: CAWSRLAGSFGEQFF. CDR3 nucleotides: TGTGCCTGGAGTCGGCTAGCGGGGTCTTTTGGTGAGCAGTTCTTC.

The rearrangement joins TRBV2 to TRBJ1-1, with D possibly being TRBD1 (5 bases). Trimming removed 1 base at V and 3 bases at J, with 12 bases between. The CDR3 spans 15 residues. The germline CDR1 and CDR2 sequences are SNHLY and FYNNEI. As DNA, the CDR3 is TGTGCCAGCAGTGAAGTTCGGGGGTTGGACACTGAAGCTTTCTTT. It encodes CASSEVRGLDTEAFF.

This chain uses TRBV28 with TRBJ1-2; 8 bases agree with TRBD1. The CDR3 is 14 amino acids. Trimming took 6 bases from V and 8 from J; bases not matched to a gene: 11. Germline V gene lookup returns CDR1 MDHEN and CDR2 SYDVKM. The CDR3 DNA reads as TGTGCCAGCAGAACTGGACAGGGAACGAAAGGCTACACCTTC. Its protein product is CASRTGQGTKGYTF.

The rearrangement joins TRBV2 to TRBJ2-7; D unclear. The CDR3 extends over 13 amino acids. V lost 0 bases to trimming and J lost 6 bases, with 9 bases between them. Germline V gene lookup returns CDR1 SNHLY and CDR2 FYNNEI. The CDR3 is CASSEARSVEQYF. The CDR3 nucleotides read TGTGCCAGCAGTGAAGCCAGAAGTGTCGAGCAGTACTTC.

The V call is TRBV5-1, the J call TRBJ2-7; D may be TRBD1 (5 bases). The CDR3 runs to 14 residues. Trimming shortened V by 5 bases and J by 0 bases, and 12 bases separated the two germline ends. CDR1 and CDR2 from the germline V gene are SGHRS and YFSETQ. The CDR3 nucleotides read TGCGCCAGCAGAAGCACAGGTGACTCCTACGAGCAGTACTTC. Its translation: CASRSTGDSYEQYF.

By share, this clone ranks as medium-sized (0.01 to 0.1%). J is TRBJ2-5 and V is TRBV11-2; D gene unclear. Per germline, CDR1 SGHAT and CDR2 FQNNGV. The CDR3 runs to 13 residues. V was cut by 2 bases and J by 2 bases, with 6 bases left in between. The CDR3 region is CASSLWRQETQYF. CDR3 in DNA: TGTGCCAGCAGCTTATGGCGGCAAGAGACCCAGTACTTC. Full variable domain (outside the CDR3, taken from reference TRBV11-2 and TRBJ2-5): EAGVAQSPRYKIIEKRQSVAFWCNPISGHATLYWYQQILGQGPKLLIQFQNNGVVDDSQLPKDRFSAERLKGVDSTLKIQPAKLEDSAVYLCASSLWRQETQYFGPGTRLLVL.

The chain employs TRBV3-1 (or the pseudogene TRBV3-2) and TRBJ2-3; TRBD2 matches at 8 bases. The CDR3 extends over 15 amino acids. V lost 6 bases to trimming and J lost 2 bases; unmatched junction nucleotides: 7. Germline loops: CDR1 LGHDT, CDR2 YNNKEL (reference sequence). CDR3 sequence reads: CASSPISGTTDTQYF. CDR3 nucleotide sequence: TGTGCCAGCAGTCCGATTAGCGGGACCACAGATACGCAGTATTTT.

The chain has TRBV6-5 and TRBJ2-1; D is possibly TRBD2 (5 bases). The V end lost 6 bases, the J end lost 4 bases, and 16 bases lay between the germline ends. Per the germline V gene, CDR1 is MNHEY and CDR2 is SVGAGI. The CDR3 runs 15 residues. As DNA, the CDR3 is TGTGCCAGCAGAGACACCGGGAACCTGTACAATGAGCAGTTCTTC. This encodes CASRDTGNLYNEQFF.

The chain has TRBV7-8 and TRBJ1-4; TRBD1 matches 7 bases. Trimming cost V 4 bases and J 7 bases; bases outside gene matches: 6. The CDR3 runs 14 residues. Per germline, CDR1 SGHVS and CDR2 FQNEAQ. The CDR3 loop is CASSYRDSPEKLFF. The CDR3 region has the DNA TGTGCCAGCAGCTACCGGGACAGTCCTGAAAAACTGTTTTTT.

The chain uses TRBV3-1 (or the pseudogene TRBV3-2) and TRBJ1-5, with D unclear. V dropped 1 base and J dropped 2 bases, with 9 bases sitting between them. The germline V gene encodes CDR1 LGHDT and CDR2 YNNKEL (reference sequence). The CDR3 has 15 residues. The CDR3 DNA reads TGTGCCAGCAGCCAAGGTAACGGGGGCAATCAGCCCCAGCATTTT. This sequence encodes CASSQGNGGNQPQHF.

The rearrangement links TRBV14 to TRBJ1-1; possibly TRBD1 for D (5 bases). The V gene's germline CDR1 is SGHDN and CDR2 FVKESK. V shed 2 bases and J shed 9 bases, with 16 bases lying between them. The CDR3 spans 14 residues. The CDR3 spells CASSQWAGLPKAFF. CDR3 coding DNA: TGTGCCAGCAGCCAATGGGCAGGGCTCCCCAAAGCTTTCTTT.

This clone was counted only a few times. The chain is built from TRBV12-3 or TRBV12-4 and TRBJ1-3; no clear D. Trimming cost V 7 bases and J 1 base, with 8 bases left between them. This CDR3 comprises 13 residues. CDR3 sequence: CASNEWSGNTIYF. DNA of the CDR3: TGTGCCAGCAATGAGTGGTCTGGAAACACCATATATTTT.

V usage is TRBV3-1 (or the pseudogene TRBV3-2) and J usage is TRBJ2-7; D call uncertain. Germline V gene lookup returns CDR1 LGHDT and CDR2 YNNKEL (reference sequence). V dropped 4 bases and J dropped 0 bases, with 13 bases sitting between them. The length of the CDR3 is 15 residues. The CDR3 is CASSRARYPSYEQYF. The DNA for the CDR3 is TGTGCCAGCAGCCGAGCCAGGTACCCCTCCTACGAGCAGTACTTC.

The chain combines TRBV19 with TRBJ2-6, with TRBD1 matching over 8 bases. The CDR3 has 15 residues. V lost 4 bases, J lost 4 bases, and 3 bases stayed unmatched. Germline-derived CDR1 and CDR2 are LNHDA and SQIVND (reference sequence). CDR3 bases: TGTGCCAGTAGTAACAGGGGGTCCGGGGCCAACGTCCTGACTTTC. Translating it yields CASSNRGSGANVLTF. Together with reference TRBV19 and TRBJ2-6, the CDR3 gives the full variable domain: DGGITQSPKYLFRKEGQNVTLSCEQNLNHDAMYWYRQDPGQGLRLIYYSQIVNDFQKGDIAEGYSVSREKKESFPLTVTSAQKNPTAFYLCASSNRGSGANVLTFGAGSRLTVL.

The chain is built from TRBV7-8 and TRBJ2-1; 16 bases are a match to TRBD2. Germline CDR1 reads SGHVS; CDR2 reads FQNEAQ. The junction had 8 bases not matched to a gene; V was cut back by 4 bases and J by 8 bases. The CDR3 runs to 17 residues. CDR3 bases: TGTGCCAGCAGCTCGGGACTAGCGGGGGGGTATTTCCATGAGCAGTTCTTC. Amino acids: CASSSGLAGGYFHEQFF.